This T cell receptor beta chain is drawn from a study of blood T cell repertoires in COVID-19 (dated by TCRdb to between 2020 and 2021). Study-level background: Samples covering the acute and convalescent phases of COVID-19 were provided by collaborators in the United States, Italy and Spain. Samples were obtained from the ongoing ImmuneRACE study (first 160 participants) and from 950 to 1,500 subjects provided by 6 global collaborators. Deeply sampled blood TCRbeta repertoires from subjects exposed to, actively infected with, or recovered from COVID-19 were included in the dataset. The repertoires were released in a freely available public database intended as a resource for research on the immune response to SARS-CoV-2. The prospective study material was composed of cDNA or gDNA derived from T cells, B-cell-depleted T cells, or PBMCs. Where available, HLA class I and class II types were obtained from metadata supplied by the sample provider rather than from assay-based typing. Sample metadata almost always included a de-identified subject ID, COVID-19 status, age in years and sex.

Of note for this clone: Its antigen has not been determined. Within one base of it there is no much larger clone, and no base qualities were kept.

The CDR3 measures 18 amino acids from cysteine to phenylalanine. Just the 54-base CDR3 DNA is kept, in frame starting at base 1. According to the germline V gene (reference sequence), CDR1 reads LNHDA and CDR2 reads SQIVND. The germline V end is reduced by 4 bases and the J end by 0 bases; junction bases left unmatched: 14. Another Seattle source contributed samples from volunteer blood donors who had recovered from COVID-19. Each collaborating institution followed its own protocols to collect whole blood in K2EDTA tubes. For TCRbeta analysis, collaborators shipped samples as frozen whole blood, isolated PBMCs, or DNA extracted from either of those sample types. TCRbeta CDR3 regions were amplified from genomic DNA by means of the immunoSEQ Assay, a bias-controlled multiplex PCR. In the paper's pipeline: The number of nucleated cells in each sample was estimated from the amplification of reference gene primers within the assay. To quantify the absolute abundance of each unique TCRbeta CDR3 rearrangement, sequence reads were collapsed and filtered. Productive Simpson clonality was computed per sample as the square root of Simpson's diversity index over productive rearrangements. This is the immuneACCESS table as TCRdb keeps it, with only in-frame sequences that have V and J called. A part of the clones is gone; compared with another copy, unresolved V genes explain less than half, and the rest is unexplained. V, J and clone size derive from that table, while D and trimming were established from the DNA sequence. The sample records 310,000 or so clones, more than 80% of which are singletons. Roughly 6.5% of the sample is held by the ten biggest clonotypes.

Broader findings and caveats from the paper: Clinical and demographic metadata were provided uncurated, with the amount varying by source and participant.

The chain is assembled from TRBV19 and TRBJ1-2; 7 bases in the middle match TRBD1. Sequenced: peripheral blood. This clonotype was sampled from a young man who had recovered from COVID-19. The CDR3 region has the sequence CASSTSQPYRGANYGYTF. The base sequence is TGTGCCAGTAGTACTTCCCAACCATACAGGGGCGCTAACTATGGCTACACCTTC.